These 7 T cell receptor beta chains were all obtained from the same sample, sequenced in a study of T cell responses to AZD1222 COVID-19 vaccine. Sequenced by immunoSEQ multiplex PCR; TCRdb stores in-frame clones only, minus some. Among about 130,000 clones listed, about 90% were seen once. The sequencing used peripheral blood, collected on day 0 of AZD1222 vaccination. All receptors derive from an adult in good health.

The V and J genes are TRBV5-1 and TRBJ2-5, with D perhaps matching TRBD2 (5 bases). Per the germline V gene, CDR1 is SGHRS and CDR2 is YFSETQ. The CDR3 loop spans 16 amino acids. Trimming removed 4 bases from V and 1 base from J, with 17 bases in between. The CDR3 DNA is TGCGCCAGCAGCCCCCAGGCGGGCCCGGTCCAAGAGACCCAGTACTTC. Its protein is CASSPQAGPVQETQYF. Variable domain in full (rest from reference TRBV5-1 and TRBJ2-5): KAGVTQTPRYLIKTRGQQVTLSCSPISGHRSVSWYQQTPGQGLQFLFEYFSETQRNKGNFPGRFSGRQFSNSRSEMNVSTLELGDSALYLCASSPQAGPVQETQYFGPGTRLLVL.

V and J are TRBV5-4 and TRBJ1-6, with D perhaps matching TRBD1 (6 bases). Germline CDR1 reads SGHNT; CDR2 reads YYREEE (reference sequence). V gave up 3 bases and J gave up 5 bases, with 9 bases separating them. This CDR3 contains 14 residues. The CDR3 loop is CASSSDRNNSPLHF. CDR3 nucleotides: TGTGCCAGCAGCTCGGACAGAAATAATTCACCCCTCCACTTT.

The chain recombines TRBV4-1 with TRBJ2-7; 7 bases line up with TRBD1. Germline CDR1 and CDR2: MGHRA and YSYEKL. This CDR3 contains 15 residues. Trimming at V came to 1 base and at J to 2 bases, leaving 5 bases not matched to a gene. The CDR3 reads CASSQGDRIAYEQYF. CDR3 coding DNA: TGCGCCAGCAGCCAAGGGGACAGAATAGCCTACGAGCAGTACTTC.

The sample holds one count of this clone. The rearrangement links TRBV27 to TRBJ2-7; D is possibly TRBD2 (5 bases). Germline values: CDR1 MNHEY, CDR2 SMNVEV (reference sequence). V was cut by 4 bases and J by 5 bases, with 18 bases left in between. The CDR3 is 15 residues long. The DNA for the CDR3 is TGTGCCAGCAGTTCCCCTCGAAGGCGAGGGAACGAGCAGTACTTC. Translated: CASSSPRRRGNEQYF.

The chain combines TRBV18 with TRBJ2-1; 9 nucleotides agree with TRBD1. V lost 3 bases and J lost 0; bases outside the gene matches: 9. The CDR3 spans 18 residues. The germline CDR1 and CDR2 sequences are KGHSH and LQKENI. The CDR3 DNA sequence: TGTGCCAGCTCACCCTCCGGGGACAGGGAGACCTCCTACAATGAGCAGTTCTTC. Its translation: CASSPSGDRETSYNEQFF.

CDR3 region: CASSPTVSNQPQHF. Here the CDR3 DNA reads TGTGCCAGCAGTCCCACGGTTAGCAATCAGCCCCAGCATTTT. The chain recombines TRBV27 with TRBJ1-5; no reliable D call. This CDR3 region has 14 residues. The ends were cut back, 5 bases at V and 0 bases at J, with 8 bases in the middle. Germline-derived CDR1 and CDR2 are MNHEY and SMNVEV (reference sequence).

The chain joins TRBV5-1 to TRBJ2-5; TRBD2 agrees at 9 bases. The CDR3 is made up of 15 amino acids. Germline values: CDR1 SGHRS, CDR2 YFSETQ. V was pared by 5 bases and J by 2 bases, with 7 bases of the junction left unmatched. The CDR3 coding sequence is TGCGCCAGCAGGCAAGGGACTAGCCGTCAAGAGACCCAGTACTTC. Protein product: CASRQGTSRQETQYF.